One sample yielded the 8 T cell receptor beta chains listed below, sequenced in a study of T cell changes during pregnancy in multiple sclerosis. Clones were read by immunoSEQ multiplex PCR, and TCRdb kept only the in-frame ones, dropping some. Of about 59,000 clones listed, around 93% are singletons. The specimen was CD4+ T cells from peripheral blood mononuclear cells, collected before pregnancy. Receptor source: a female donor with multiple sclerosis, enrolled in a pregnancy study.

This chain links TRBV2 with TRBJ2-1; possible D gene TRBD2, 6 bases. CDR1 is SNHLY and CDR2 is FYNNEI in the germline V gene. This CDR3 is 14 amino acids long. Trimming cost V 6 bases and J 6 bases, with 15 bases left between them. The CDR3 protein is CASSFFRRGNEQFF. The CDR3 region has the DNA TGTGCCAGCAGCTTCTTCCGGCGGGGCAATGAGCAGTTCTTC.

The chain links TRBV7-9 to TRBJ2-1; 12 nucleotides agree with TRBD2. Trimming took 1 base from V and 7 from J; bases not matched to a gene: 8. Looked up from germline, CDR1 is SEHNR and CDR2 is FQNEAQ (reference sequence). CDR3 size: 17 residues. CDR3: CASSLGAGLAGKNEQFF. CDR3 in DNA: TGTGCCAGCAGCTTAGGGGCTGGACTAGCGGGAAAGAATGAGCAGTTCTTC.

This chain connects TRBV5-6 to TRBJ2-3; D may be TRBD1 (5 bases). Germline V gene lookup returns CDR1 SGHDT and CDR2 YYEEEE. With 5 bases removed from V and 2 bases from J, the gap between germline ends came to 15 bases. The CDR3 consists of 15 residues. The DNA of the CDR3 is TGTGCCAGCAGGCAACACAGGATTATCACAGATACGCAGTATTTT. Translation: CASRQHRIITDTQYF. The full variable domain, rest sourced from reference TRBV5-6 and TRBJ2-3, is DAGVTQSPTHLIKTRGQQVTLRCSPKSGHDTVSWYQQALGQGPQFIFQYYEEEERQRGNFPDRFSGHQFPNYSSELNVNALLLGDSALYLCASRQHRIITDTQYFGPGTRLTVL.

The chain is built from TRBV6-6 and TRBJ2-3; 9 bases are shared with TRBD2. V shed 6 bases and J 3 bases; nucleotides not matched to a gene: 4. The germline V gene has CDR1 MNHNY and CDR2 SVGAGI (reference sequence). CDR3 length equals 14 residues. The DNA for the CDR3 is TGTGCCAGCAGACTAGCGGGCTCGACAGATACGCAGTATTTT. This sequence encodes CASRLAGSTDTQYF.

The rearrangement joins TRBV6-6 to TRBJ2-5, with a weak D call TRBD2 (6 bases). The V gene lost 0 bases and the J gene lost 2 bases, with 7 bases spanning the gap. From germline, CDR1 is MNHNY and CDR2 SVGAGI (reference sequence). This CDR3 spans 14 amino acids. CDR3 sequence (DNA): TGTGCCAGCAGTTACTCTAGCGGACAAGAGACCCAGTACTTC. This encodes CASSYSSGQETQYF.

V is TRBV19 and J is TRBJ1-3; 10 positions match TRBD1. This CDR3 is 16 amino acids long. Trimming removed 6 bases from V and 11 bases from J; junction bases left unmatched: 16. In germline, CDR1 is LNHDA, CDR2 SQIVND (reference sequence). CDR3 coding DNA: TGTGCCAGTAGCGCTCTGATTGGGACAGGGGTAGAGCCCATATATTTT. Translation: CASSALIGTGVEPIYF.

The rearrangement joins TRBV7-9 to TRBJ2-1, with 7 bases aligning to TRBD2. V lost 3 bases and J lost 8; bases outside the gene matches: 10. Germline V lookup: CDR1 SEHNR, CDR2 FQNEAQ (reference sequence). The CDR3 consists of 15 residues. The CDR3: CASSLFGRGEDEQFF. The CDR3 DNA is TGTGCCAGCAGCTTGTTTGGGAGGGGAGAGGATGAGCAGTTCTTC.

V gene TRBV5-4 combines with J gene TRBJ2-2; 7 bases are a match to TRBD1. The CDR3 is made up of 15 amino acids. Germline V gene sequence: CDR1 SGHNT, CDR2 YYREEE (reference sequence). Trimming cost V 1 base and J 3 bases; bases outside gene matches: 3. CDR3 sequence (DNA): TGTGCCAGCAGCTTGCCCACAGGGGACACCGGGGAGCTGTTTTTT. This translates into CASSLPTGDTGELFF.